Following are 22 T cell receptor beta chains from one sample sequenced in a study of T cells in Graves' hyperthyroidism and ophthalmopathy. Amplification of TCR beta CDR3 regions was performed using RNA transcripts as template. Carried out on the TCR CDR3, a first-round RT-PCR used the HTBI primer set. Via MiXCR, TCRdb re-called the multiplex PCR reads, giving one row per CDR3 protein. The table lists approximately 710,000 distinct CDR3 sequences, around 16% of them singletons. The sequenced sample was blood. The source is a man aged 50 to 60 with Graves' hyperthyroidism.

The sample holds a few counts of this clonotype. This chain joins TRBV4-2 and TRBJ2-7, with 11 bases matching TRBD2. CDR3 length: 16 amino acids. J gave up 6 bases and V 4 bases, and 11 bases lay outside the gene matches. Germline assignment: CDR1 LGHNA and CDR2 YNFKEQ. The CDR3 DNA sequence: TGTGCCAGCAGCCGTCAGGTAGCGGGAGGGCTCAGCGAGCAGTACTTC. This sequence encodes CASSRQVAGGLSEQYF.

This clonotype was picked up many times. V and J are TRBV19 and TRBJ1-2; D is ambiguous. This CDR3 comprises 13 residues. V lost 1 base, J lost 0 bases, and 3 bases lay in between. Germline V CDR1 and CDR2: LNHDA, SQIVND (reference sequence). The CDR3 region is CASSIAANYGYTF. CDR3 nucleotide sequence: TGTGCCAGTAGTATAGCGGCTAACTATGGCTACACCTTC.

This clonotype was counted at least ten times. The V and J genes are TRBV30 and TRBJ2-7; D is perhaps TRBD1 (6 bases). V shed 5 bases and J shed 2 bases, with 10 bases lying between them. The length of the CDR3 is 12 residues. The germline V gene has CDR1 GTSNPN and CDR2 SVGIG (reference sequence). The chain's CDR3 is CAWDRTAYEQYF. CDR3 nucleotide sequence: TGTGCCTGGGACCGGACAGCCTACGAGCAGTACTTC.

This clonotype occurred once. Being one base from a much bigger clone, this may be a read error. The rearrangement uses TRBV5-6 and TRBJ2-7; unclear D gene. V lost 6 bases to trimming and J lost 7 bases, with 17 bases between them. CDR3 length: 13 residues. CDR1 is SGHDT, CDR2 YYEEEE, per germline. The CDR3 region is CASNKDGLKEQYF. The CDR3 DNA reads TGTGCCAGCAACAAGGACGGGCTGAAAGAGCAGTACTTC.

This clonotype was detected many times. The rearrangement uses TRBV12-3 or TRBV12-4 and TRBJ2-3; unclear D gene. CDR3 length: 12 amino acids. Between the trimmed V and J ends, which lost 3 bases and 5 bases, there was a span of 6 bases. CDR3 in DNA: TGTGCCAGCAGTTTTGTGGAAGATACGCAGTATTTT. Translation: CASSFVEDTQYF.

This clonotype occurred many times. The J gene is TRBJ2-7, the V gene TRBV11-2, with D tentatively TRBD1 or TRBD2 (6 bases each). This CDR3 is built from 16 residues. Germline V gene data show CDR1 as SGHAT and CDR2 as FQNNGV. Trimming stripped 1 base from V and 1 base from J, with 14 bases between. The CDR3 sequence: CASSLAPRGRSYEQYF. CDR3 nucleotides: TGTGCCAGCAGCTTAGCCCCTCGGGGGCGGTCCTACGAGCAGTACTTC.

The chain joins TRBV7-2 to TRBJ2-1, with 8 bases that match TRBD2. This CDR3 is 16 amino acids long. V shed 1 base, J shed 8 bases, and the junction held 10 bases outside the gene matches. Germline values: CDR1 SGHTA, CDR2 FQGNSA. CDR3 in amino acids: CASSLGFSGGRDEQFF. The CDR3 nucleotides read TGTGCCAGCAGCTTAGGGTTCAGCGGGGGCCGGGATGAGCAGTTCTTC.

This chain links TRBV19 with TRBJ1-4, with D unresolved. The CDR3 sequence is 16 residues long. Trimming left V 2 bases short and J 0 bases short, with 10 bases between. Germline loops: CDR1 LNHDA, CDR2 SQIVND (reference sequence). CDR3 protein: CASSISGVATNEKLFF. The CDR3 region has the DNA TGTGCCAGTAGTATAAGCGGGGTTGCAACTAATGAAAAACTGTTTTTT. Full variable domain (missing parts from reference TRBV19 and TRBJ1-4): DGGITQSPKYLFRKEGQNVTLSCEQNLNHDAMYWYRQDPGQGLRLIYYSQIVNDFQKGDIAEGYSVSREKKESFPLTVTSAQKNPTAFYLCASSISGVATNEKLFFGSGTQLSVL.

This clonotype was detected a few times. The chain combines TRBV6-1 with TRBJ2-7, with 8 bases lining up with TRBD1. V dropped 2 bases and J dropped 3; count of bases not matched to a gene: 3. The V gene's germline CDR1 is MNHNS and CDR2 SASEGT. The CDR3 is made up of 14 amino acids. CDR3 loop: CASSEKGQVYEQYF. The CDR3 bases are TGTGCCAGCAGTGAAAAGGGACAGGTCTACGAGCAGTACTTC.

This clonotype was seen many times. For the CDR3, the DNA is TGTGCCACCAGTGATCCAAGCGGGAGAAGTGACGAGCTGCAGTTCTTC. Translating it yields CATSDPSGRSDELQFF. This rearrangement joins TRBV24-1 to TRBJ2-1; 8 nucleotides line up with TRBD2. The germline gives CDR1 KGHDR, CDR2 SFDVKD. The CDR3 sequence is 16 residues long. V dropped 3 bases and J dropped 12; count of bases not matched to a gene: 15.

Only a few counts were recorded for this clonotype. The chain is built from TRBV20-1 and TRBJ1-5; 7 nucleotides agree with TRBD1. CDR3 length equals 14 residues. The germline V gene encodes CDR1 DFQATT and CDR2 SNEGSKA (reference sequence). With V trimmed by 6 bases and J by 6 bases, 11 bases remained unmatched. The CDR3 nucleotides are TGCAGTGCGGGGTCGAGGGGGCAGGGTCAGCCCCAGCATTTT. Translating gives CSAGSRGQGQPQHF.

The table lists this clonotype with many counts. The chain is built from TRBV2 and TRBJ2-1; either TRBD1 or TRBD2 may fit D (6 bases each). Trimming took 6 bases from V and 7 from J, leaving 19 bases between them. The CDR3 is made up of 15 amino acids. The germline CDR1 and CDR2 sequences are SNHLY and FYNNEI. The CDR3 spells CASSVSNGGWNEQFF. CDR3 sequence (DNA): TGTGCCAGCAGCGTCTCTAACGGGGGCTGGAATGAGCAGTTCTTC.

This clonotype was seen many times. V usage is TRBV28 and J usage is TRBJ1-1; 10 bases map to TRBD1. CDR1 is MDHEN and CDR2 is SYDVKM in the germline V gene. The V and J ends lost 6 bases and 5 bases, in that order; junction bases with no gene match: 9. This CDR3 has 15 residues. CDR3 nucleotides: TGTGCCAGCAGAACTCGCCGGGACAGGGGTACTGAAGCTTTCTTT. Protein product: CASRTRRDRGTEAFF.

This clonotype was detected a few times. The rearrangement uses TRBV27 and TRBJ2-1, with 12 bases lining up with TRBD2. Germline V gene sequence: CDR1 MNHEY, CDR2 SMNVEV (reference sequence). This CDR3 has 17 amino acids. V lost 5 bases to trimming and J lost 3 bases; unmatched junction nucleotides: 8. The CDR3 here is CASSIRLAGEYYNEQFF. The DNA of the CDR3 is TGTGCCAGCAGTATCCGACTAGCGGGAGAGTACTACAATGAGCAGTTCTTC.

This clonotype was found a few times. CDR3 region: CASSGGGSAPASGTNEQFF. The CDR3 DNA sequence: TGCGCCAGCAGCGGGGGGGGCAGTGCACCGGCTAGCGGGACCAATGAGCAGTTCTTC. The genes are TRBV5-1 and TRBJ2-1; TRBD2 aligns across 9 bases. The CDR3 contains 19 residues. V shed 4 bases and J 6 bases; nucleotides not matched to a gene: 20. Germline CDR1 is SGHRS and CDR2 is YFSETQ. The variable domain in full, with the rest retrieved from reference TRBV5-1 and TRBJ2-1, is KAGVTQTPRYLIKTRGQQVTLSCSPISGHRSVSWYQQTPGQGLQFLFEYFSETQRNKGNFPGRFSGRQFSNSRSEMNVSTLELGDSALYLCASSGGGSAPASGTNEQFFGPGTRLTVL.

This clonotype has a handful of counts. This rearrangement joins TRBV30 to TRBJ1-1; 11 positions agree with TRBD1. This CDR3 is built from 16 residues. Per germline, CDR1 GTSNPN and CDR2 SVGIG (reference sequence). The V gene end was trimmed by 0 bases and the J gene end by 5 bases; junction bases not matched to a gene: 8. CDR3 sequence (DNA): TGTGCCTGGAGTGTAAAACCGGGACAGGGGGGGACTGAAGCTTTCTTT. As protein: CAWSVKPGQGGTEAFF. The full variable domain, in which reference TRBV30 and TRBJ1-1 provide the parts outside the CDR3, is SQTIHQWPATLVQPVGSPLSLECTVEGTSNPNLYWYRQAAGRGLQLLFYSVGIGQISSEVPQNLSASRPQDRQFILSSKKLLLSDSGFYLCAWSVKPGQGGTEAFFGQGTRLTVV.

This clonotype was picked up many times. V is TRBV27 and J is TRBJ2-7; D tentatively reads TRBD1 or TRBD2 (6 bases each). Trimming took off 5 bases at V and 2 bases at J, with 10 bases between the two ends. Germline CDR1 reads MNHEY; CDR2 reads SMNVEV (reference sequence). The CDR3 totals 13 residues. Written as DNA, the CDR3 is TGTGCCAGCAGTCTCCGGGGGCCCTACGAGCAGTACTTC. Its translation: CASSLRGPYEQYF.

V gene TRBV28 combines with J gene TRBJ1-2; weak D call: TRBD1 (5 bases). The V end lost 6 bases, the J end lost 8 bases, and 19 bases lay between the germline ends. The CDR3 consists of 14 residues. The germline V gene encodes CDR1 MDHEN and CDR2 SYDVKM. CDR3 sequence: CASSPLEGREGYTF. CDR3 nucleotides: TGTGCCAGCAGCCCCCTTGAGGGGAGGGAGGGCTACACCTTC.

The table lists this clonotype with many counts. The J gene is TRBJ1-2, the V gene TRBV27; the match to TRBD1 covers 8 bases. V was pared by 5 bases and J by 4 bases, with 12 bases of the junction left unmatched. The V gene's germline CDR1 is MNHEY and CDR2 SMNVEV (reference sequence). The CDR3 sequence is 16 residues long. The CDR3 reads CASSRGGTGGAYGYTF. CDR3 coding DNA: TGTGCCAGCAGTCGAGGAGGGACAGGAGGGGCCTATGGCTACACCTTC.

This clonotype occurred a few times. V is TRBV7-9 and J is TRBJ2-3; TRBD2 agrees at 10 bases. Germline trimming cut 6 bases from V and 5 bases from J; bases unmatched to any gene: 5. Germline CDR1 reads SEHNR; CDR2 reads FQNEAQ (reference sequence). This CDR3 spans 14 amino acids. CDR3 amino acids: CASRLAGVLDTQYF. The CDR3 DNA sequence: TGTGCCAGCAGGCTAGCGGGAGTACTAGATACGCAGTATTTT.

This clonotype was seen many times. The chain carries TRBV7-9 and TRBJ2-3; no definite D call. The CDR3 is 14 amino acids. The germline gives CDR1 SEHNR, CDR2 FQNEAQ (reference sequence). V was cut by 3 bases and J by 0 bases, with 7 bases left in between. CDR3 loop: CASSFEGSTDTQYF. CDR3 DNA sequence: TGTGCCAGCAGCTTTGAAGGGAGCACAGATACGCAGTATTTT.

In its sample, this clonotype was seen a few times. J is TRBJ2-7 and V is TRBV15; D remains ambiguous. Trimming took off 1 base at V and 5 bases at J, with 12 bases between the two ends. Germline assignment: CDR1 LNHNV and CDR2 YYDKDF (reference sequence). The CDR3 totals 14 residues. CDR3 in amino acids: CATSRAPGSNEQYF. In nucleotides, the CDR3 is TGTGCCACCAGCAGAGCACCCGGTAGTAACGAGCAGTACTTC.